These 30 T cell receptor beta chains were sequenced from one sample in a study of T cells in Graves' hyperthyroidism and ophthalmopathy (dated by TCRdb to between 2017 and 2020). Receptor libraries were prepared by multiplex PCR. TCRdb records Illumina HiSeq 2000 as the sequencer. Amplification of TCR beta CDR3 regions was carried out from RNA transcripts. The first round of RT-PCR for the TCR CDR3 was performed with the HTBI primer set and the Qiagen OneStep RT-PCR kit. TCRdb applied fastp at Q25 and MiXCR to the public reads, then kept only in-frame beta chains. CDR3 protein duplicates are merged, each entry listing the most common genes and DNA. The sample table holds some 340,000 distinct CDR3 sequences, of which roughly 13% were seen once. The ten largest clonotypes hold 30% to 35% of the sample. The sample was blood. The receptors were gathered from a woman aged 40-49 years with Graves' ophthalmopathy.

This clonotype was found many times. In DNA, the CDR3 is TGTGCCAGCAGTGGACAAGCTAACTATGGCTACACCTTC. As protein: CASSGQANYGYTF. The chain combines TRBV2 with TRBJ1-2, with no clear D. Trimming removed 4 bases from V and 0 bases from J, with 6 bases in between. Germline lookup yields CDR1 SNHLY and CDR2 FYNNEI. This CDR3 spans 13 amino acids.

The CDR3 region is CASSERTGMDGYTF. The CDR3 coding sequence is TGTGCCAGCAGTGAAAGAACAGGGATGGATGGCTACACCTTC. The chain employs TRBV25-1 and TRBJ1-2; weak D call: TRBD1 (6 bases). V dropped 2 bases and J dropped 6 bases, with 13 bases sitting between them. CDR3 length: 14 amino acids. The V gene's germline CDR1 is MGHDK and CDR2 SYGVNS.

This clonotype has only a few counts. This rearrangement joins TRBV9 to TRBJ2-1, with D maybe TRBD1 (6 bases). Germline-derived CDR1 and CDR2 are SGDLS and YYNGEE. Trimming left V 1 base short and J 5 bases short, with 13 bases between. The CDR3 spans 15 residues. The CDR3 sequence: CASSVPGQPDNEQFF. The CDR3 bases are TGTGCCAGCAGCGTACCGGGACAACCCGACAATGAGCAGTTCTTC.

This clonotype was seen a handful of times. The chain joins TRBV6-2 or TRBV6-3 to TRBJ2-5; TRBD2 matches at 9 bases. The J call is doubtful: the DNA matches TRBJ2-1 better. This CDR3 has 15 amino acids. CDR1 is MNHEY and CDR2 is SVGEGT in the germline V gene. CDR3 sequence (DNA): TGTGCCAGCAGTTACGGCGGGGGGGCGGGGAGACCCCAGTTCTTC. Translating it yields CASSYGGGAGRPQFF.

This clonotype was recorded many times. The rearrangement links TRBV7-9 to TRBJ2-7; 7 bases fit TRBD1. The V and J ends lost 3 bases and 6 bases, in that order; junction bases with no gene match: 8. Germline CDR1 is SEHNR and CDR2 is FQNEAQ (reference sequence). The CDR3 totals 14 residues. The CDR3 bases are TGTGCCAGCAGCTTGACCGGGACAGCGTTCGAGCAGTACTTC. Translating it yields CASSLTGTAFEQYF.

As regards this clonotype: This sequence may be a read error, since a much larger clone differs from it by one base. The chain uses TRBV12-3 or TRBV12-4 and TRBJ1-3, with D unresolved. CDR3 size: 17 residues. Trimming took 2 bases from V and 2 from J, leaving 16 bases between them. The CDR3 sequence: CASSLPRSGRAGNTIYF. CDR3 in DNA: TGTGCCAGCAGTTTACCACGATCCGGGAGGGCTGGAAACACCATATATTTT.

This clonotype came up many times. This rearrangement joins TRBV20-1 to TRBJ2-1; no clear D. The CDR3 totals 10 residues. V was cut by 6 bases and J by 10 bases, with 10 bases left in between. Germline V gives CDR1 DFQATT, CDR2 SNEGSKA (reference sequence). This CDR3 reads CSAVTVEQFF. The DNA for the CDR3 is TGCAGTGCGGTAACAGTGGAGCAGTTCTTC.

This clonotype was recorded at least ten times. CDR3 loop: CASSLTDRAEAFF. The CDR3 DNA reads TGTGCCAGCAGTCTTACGGACAGGGCTGAAGCTTTCTTT. The chain recombines TRBV27 with TRBJ1-1; 8 bases line up with TRBD1. The CDR3 loop spans 13 amino acids. CDR1 MNHEY and CDR2 SMNVEV come from the germline V gene (reference sequence). With 5 bases clipped from V and 6 bases from J, the junction kept 5 bases outside the gene matches.

This clonotype has a count of ten or more. CDR3 loop: CASSTGGETQYF. Here the CDR3 DNA reads TGTGCCAGCAGTACCGGGGGTGAGACCCAGTACTTC. This chain joins TRBV12-3 or TRBV12-4 and TRBJ2-5; possibly TRBD2 for D (6 bases). The CDR3 loop spans 12 amino acids. V was pared by 5 bases and J by 5 bases, with 9 bases between.

This sequence joins TRBV5-1 and TRBJ2-7; D could derive from TRBD1 or TRBD2 (5 bases each). The germline gives CDR1 SGHRS, CDR2 YFSETQ. V gave up 1 base and J gave up 8 bases, with 22 bases separating them. The CDR3 is made up of 16 amino acids. CDR3 loop: CASSLTLDRAWGKQYF. The CDR3 nucleotides are TGCGCCAGCAGCTTGACTCTGGACCGAGCTTGGGGGAAGCAGTACTTC.

This clonotype showed up many times. The chain combines TRBV7-2 with TRBJ2-7; a possible D gene is TRBD2 (10 bases). V gave up 3 bases and J gave up 7 bases, with 16 bases separating them. The CDR3 is made up of 14 amino acids. Germline-derived CDR1 and CDR2 are SGHTA and FQGNSA. CDR3 coding DNA: TGTGCCAGCAGCTTTAGCGGGGGGACAGGGGAGCAGTACTTC. Translated: CASSFSGGTGEQYF.

This clonotype came up many times. The CDR3 reads CASSFRTLWDEQYF. The CDR3 coding sequence is TGTGCCAGCAGTTTCCGGACCTTATGGGACGAGCAGTACTTC. The chain couples TRBV12-3 or TRBV12-4 to TRBJ2-7; the D is unclear. V shed 3 bases and J shed 5 bases, with 14 bases lying between them. The CDR3 is made up of 14 amino acids.

There are many counts of this clonotype. The rearrangement joins TRBV19 to TRBJ2-3, with 9 bases fitting TRBD2. J was trimmed by 5 bases and V by 5 bases; bases with no gene match: 17. The CDR3 is made up of 18 amino acids. The germline V gene has CDR1 LNHDA and CDR2 SQIVND (reference sequence). The CDR3 spells CASSVSTRGREGIDTQYF. The CDR3 DNA reads as TGTGCCAGTAGTGTTTCGACCCGCGGGCGGGAGGGCATAGATACGCAGTATTTT.

This clonotype was observed at least ten times. The gene calls are TRBV13 and TRBJ2-1, with 16 bases lining up with TRBD2. The CDR3 runs 18 residues. Trimming took 5 bases from V and 2 from J; bases not matched to a gene: 6. CDR1 is PRHDT, CDR2 FYEKMQ, per germline (reference sequence). CDR3 amino acids: CASSRGLAGGVAYNEQFF. The CDR3 nucleotides are TGTGCCAGCAGCCGGGGACTAGCGGGAGGGGTCGCCTACAATGAGCAGTTCTTC.

This clonotype was recorded a few times. The chain links TRBV6-5 to TRBJ2-6; TRBD2 aligns across 7 bases. The CDR3 extends over 19 amino acids. Germline V gene data show CDR1 as MNHEY and CDR2 as SVGAGI. V shed 2 bases, J shed 1 base, and the junction held 11 bases outside the gene matches. The DNA of the CDR3 is TGTGCCAGCAGTTACCGGACCTGGCGGGAGTTATCTGGGGCCAACGTCCTGACTTTC. Encoded protein: CASSYRTWRELSGANVLTF.

This clonotype was observed a few times. The J gene is TRBJ1-1, the V gene TRBV19, with D maybe TRBD1 (5 bases). Germline assignment: CDR1 LNHDA and CDR2 SQIVND (reference sequence). The CDR3 is 11 residues long. V was pared by 7 bases and J by 4 bases, with 7 bases between. CDR3 sequence (DNA): TGTGCCAGTACAGGGTTCACTGAAGCTTTCTTT. Protein product: CASTGFTEAFF.

This clonotype was found many times. The chain employs TRBV11-2 and TRBJ1-1, with D tentatively TRBD1 (5 bases). The CDR3 runs 16 residues. Trimming took 2 bases from V and 5 from J, leaving 18 bases between them. Germline loops: CDR1 SGHAT, CDR2 FQNNGV. This chain's CDR3 is CASSLLVPGRETEAFF. The CDR3 nucleotides read TGTGCCAGCAGCTTACTGGTCCCGGGGCGGGAGACTGAAGCTTTCTTT.

The sample holds many counts of this clonotype. The chain combines TRBV11-2 with TRBJ1-2; the D is unclear. Trimming left V 5 bases short and J 8 bases short, with 18 bases between. The CDR3 is 14 amino acids. Germline CDR1 SGHAT, CDR2 FQNNGV. CDR3 DNA: TGTGCCAGCAGCCGGATCGAGCGGGCGGCGGGCTACACCTTC. Encoded protein: CASSRIERAAGYTF.

This clonotype was recorded many times. The chain employs TRBV2 and TRBJ2-7, with D maybe TRBD1 (5 bases). V lost 6 bases to trimming and J lost 3 bases, with 15 bases between them. The length of the CDR3 is 14 residues. Germline values: CDR1 SNHLY, CDR2 FYNNEI. In nucleotides, the CDR3 is TGTGCCAGCAGCCTGACAGAGGCGGTCTACGAGCAGTACTTC. It translates to CASSLTEAVYEQYF.

This clonotype was seen ten or more times. V and J are TRBV30 and TRBJ2-1, with D perhaps TRBD1 or TRBD2 (5 bases each). Trimming stripped 0 bases from V and 13 bases from J, with 10 bases between. This CDR3 is built from 11 residues. Per germline, CDR1 GTSNPN and CDR2 SVGIG (reference sequence). CDR3 DNA: TGTGCCTGGAGTGTAGTGGGGGACCAGTTCTTC. Its protein is CAWSVVGDQFF.

Only a few counts were recorded for this clonotype. The chain carries TRBV24-1 and TRBJ2-3, with 7 nucleotides matching TRBD2. In germline, CDR1 is KGHDR, CDR2 SFDVKD. After removal of 6 bases from V and 3 bases from J, the junction contained 8 bases not matched to a gene. The CDR3 loop spans 15 amino acids. CDR3 amino acids: CATSPAGLNTDTQYF. The CDR3 nucleotides read TGTGCCACCAGTCCAGCGGGGCTCAATACAGATACGCAGTATTTT.

The chain uses TRBV7-2 and TRBJ2-7; D is uncertain. Germline assignment: CDR1 SGHTA and CDR2 FQGNSA. This CDR3 has 17 residues. Trimming cost V 2 bases and J 0 bases, with 17 bases left between them. This CDR3 is CASSLPSVVWSSYEQYF. CDR3 nucleotide sequence: TGTGCCAGCAGCTTACCGAGTGTGGTGTGGAGCTCCTACGAGCAGTACTTC.

The CDR3, as DNA: TGTGCCAGCTCAGGGGGACAGTCGGCCTACAATGAGCAGTTCTTC. Translating it yields CASSGGQSAYNEQFF. The chain has TRBV18 and TRBJ2-1; 7 nucleotides match TRBD1. The CDR3 has 15 residues. Germline values: CDR1 KGHSH, CDR2 LQKENI. The junction had 6 bases not matched to a gene; V was cut back by 5 bases and J by 2 bases.

J is TRBJ1-6 and V is TRBV18; D is undetermined. The CDR3 is made up of 16 amino acids. V dropped 2 bases and J dropped 0 bases, with 8 bases sitting between them. CDR1 is KGHSH and CDR2 is LQKENI in the germline V gene. CDR3 protein: CASSPAQSSYNSPLHF. For the CDR3, the DNA is TGTGCCAGCTCACCAGCCCAAAGCTCCTATAATTCACCCCTCCACTTT.

This clonotype was seen many times. The V call is TRBV11-3, the J call TRBJ1-4, with 8 bases aligning to TRBD1. The CDR3 is 13 residues long. Germline CDR1 is SGHNT and CDR2 is YENEEA. With 5 bases clipped from V and 7 bases from J, the junction kept 3 bases outside the gene matches. Here the CDR3 reads CASSADRAEKLFF. CDR3 sequence (DNA): TGTGCCAGCAGCGCGGACAGGGCTGAAAAACTGTTTTTT.

This clonotype was counted many times. The chain is built from TRBV12-3 or TRBV12-4 and TRBJ1-6, with 9 bases identical to TRBD1. Unmatched junction bases numbered 5, after V lost 6 bases and J lost 5 bases. The CDR3 is 15 amino acids. CDR3: CASSSGQGNNSPLHF. The CDR3 DNA reads as TGTGCCAGCAGCAGCGGACAGGGGAATAATTCACCCCTCCACTTT.

In its sample, this clonotype was seen many times. V gene TRBV6-1 combines with J gene TRBJ2-3; 14 bases are shared with TRBD2. The CDR3 totals 18 residues. J lost 3 bases, V lost 1 base, and 6 bases had no gene match. Germline V CDR1 and CDR2: MNHNS, SASEGT. The DNA of the CDR3 is TGTGCCAGCAGTGAAGGACCCGGGACTAGCGGGGGAACAGATACGCAGTATTTT. This gives the protein CASSEGPGTSGGTDTQYF.

There are a few counts of this clonotype. This rearrangement joins TRBV25-1 to TRBJ2-2; 8 nucleotides align to TRBD1. The CDR3 has 15 amino acids. The trim removed 0 bases at V and 4 bases at J, leaving 1 base unmatched. CDR1 and CDR2 from the germline V gene are MGHDK and SYGVNS. The CDR3 DNA sequence: TGTGCCAGCAGTGAATACAGGGGGCGCACCGGGGAGCTGTTTTTT. Translating it yields CASSEYRGRTGELFF.

This clonotype was detected many times. The gene calls are TRBV6-1 and TRBJ2-7; D not resolved. CDR3 length: 12 residues. In germline, CDR1 is MNHNS, CDR2 SASEGT. The V and J ends lost 6 bases and 3 bases respectively, with 9 bases between them. CDR3 bases: TGTGCCAGCAGGCGAACCGACTACGAGCAGTACTTC. This encodes CASRRTDYEQYF.

There are many counts of this clonotype. The genes are TRBV6-1 and TRBJ1-5; D is ambiguous. With 2 bases removed from V and 6 bases from J, the gap between germline ends came to 2 bases. There are 11 residues in the CDR3. In germline, CDR1 is MNHNS, CDR2 SASEGT. CDR3 sequence reads: CASSEFQPQHF. CDR3 bases: TGTGCCAGCAGTGAATTTCAGCCCCAGCATTTT.